What follows describes a single T cell receptor beta chain. What it recognizes is unknown. The repertoire was sequenced with immunoSEQ multiplex PCR; TCRdb's copy has only in-frame clones and lacks some. The profile shows about 20,000 clones, 80% of them singletons. These data originate in a study of PD-1 blockade in classical Hodgkin lymphoma. The study's findings and limits: Newly diagnosed patients were reported to start with lower TCR diversity than healthy donors.

CDR3 size: 14 residues. Germline-derived CDR1 and CDR2 are MNHNS and SASEGT. V dropped 2 bases and J dropped 2 bases, with 10 bases sitting between them. Relapse was seen in all patients after autologous stem cell transplantation, and brentuximab vedotin exposure was variable. The V and J genes are TRBV6-1 and TRBJ2-7, with D possibly matching TRBD1 (6 bases). The clonotype originates from a human donor with classical Hodgkin lymphoma. This material consisted of peripheral blood mononuclear cells (PBMCs), taken at baseline. Here the CDR3 reads CASSEQQGTYEQYF. The CDR3 bases are TGTGCCAGCAGTGAACAACAGGGAACCTACGAGCAGTACTTC.